Shown below are 15 T cell receptor beta chains from a single sample sequenced in a study of cytomegalovirus exposure and HLA in healthy donors. PCR primers comprised 60 Vbeta and 13 Jbeta primers. Profiling relied on immunoSEQ multiplex PCR, and the TCRdb table lists in-frame clones only, not all of them. The sample has more than 150,000 clones, more than 65% seen once. Input material: PBMCs. The receptors originated from a woman aged 30 to 39 in good health and CMV-seropositive.

The chain uses TRBV2 and TRBJ2-1, with D possibly being TRBD1 (5 bases). Germline CDR1 and CDR2: SNHLY and FYNNEI. This CDR3 is built from 15 residues. V was shortened by 7 bases and J by 5 bases, with 18 bases between the two germline ends. The CDR3 coding sequence is TGTGCCAGCAAAGGAAGGGGTAGTGTCGACAATGAGCAGTTCTTC. Amino acids: CASKGRGSVDNEQFF.

The chain combines TRBV25-1 with TRBJ2-5, with D unresolved. The end of the DNA fits TRBJ2-7 better, so the J call may be wrong. The germline CDR1 and CDR2 sequences are MGHDK and SYGVNS. This CDR3 has 12 amino acids. The CDR3, as DNA: TGTGCCAGCCCTTCACGCTCCTACGAGCAGTACTTC. This gives the protein CASPSRSYEQYF.

The rearrangement links TRBV15 to TRBJ2-1, with D possibly being TRBD2 (6 bases). The CDR3 runs 16 residues. The V gene's germline CDR1 is LNHNV and CDR2 YYDKDF (reference sequence). Between the trimmed V and J ends, which lost 1 base and 7 bases, there was a span of 17 bases. CDR3 loop: CATSRAEGVGGNEQFF. In nucleotides, the CDR3 is TGTGCCACCAGCAGAGCCGAGGGAGTGGGGGGTAATGAGCAGTTCTTC.

The V call is TRBV19, the J call TRBJ1-5; D gene uncertain. Germline values: CDR1 LNHDA, CDR2 SQIVND (reference sequence). This CDR3 has 13 amino acids. Deletions cut 4 bases from V and 10 bases from J, with 14 bases between. The CDR3 region has the DNA TGTGCCAGTAGTACGGCAGGTCTTACACCCCAGCATTTT. It encodes CASSTAGLTPQHF.

This clone is a singleton in its sample. The genes are TRBV29-1 and TRBJ2-6; 7 nucleotides agree with TRBD2. The germline gives CDR1 SQVTM, CDR2 ANQGSEA. Unmatched junction bases numbered 0, after V lost 6 bases and J lost 4 bases. The length of the CDR3 is 12 residues. The DNA for the CDR3 is TGCAGCGTGCGGGGGGGGGCCAACGTCCTGACTTTC. This encodes CSVRGGANVLTF.

This clone was detected once. The J gene is TRBJ2-5, the V gene TRBV7-8; D may be TRBD2 (6 bases). CDR1 SGHVS and CDR2 FQNEAQ come from the germline V gene. The CDR3 sequence is 15 residues long. V shed 4 bases and J shed 5 bases, with 17 bases lying between them. The CDR3 sequence: CASSSLGGSGETQYF. The CDR3 nucleotides read TGTGCCAGCAGCTCTCTTGGCGGTAGCGGCGAGACCCAGTACTTC.

The chain has TRBV5-1 and TRBJ2-3; the D gene is possibly TRBD2 (5 bases). V dropped 3 bases and J dropped 5 bases, with 10 bases sitting between them. The CDR3 extends over 13 amino acids. Germline V CDR1 and CDR2: SGHRS, YFSETQ. DNA of the CDR3: TGCGCCAGCAGCTGGACTGGCCGAGATACGCAGTATTTT. Translated: CASSWTGRDTQYF.

CDR3 region: CASSYGQGENLVLRNYGYTF. The CDR3 DNA reads TGTGCCAGCAGCTATGGACAGGGGGAAAATCTAGTACTCCGTAACTATGGCTACACCTTC. V gene TRBV21-1 combines with J gene TRBJ1-2; the DNA was not used to check the table's D call, TRBD1. TRBV21-1 constitutes a pseudogene. This CDR3 region has 20 residues.

The J gene is TRBJ1-1, the V gene TRBV29-1; 8 nucleotides line up with TRBD1. Germline-derived CDR1 and CDR2 are SQVTM and ANQGSEA. The trim removed 7 bases at V and 6 bases at J, leaving 13 bases unmatched. CDR3 length equals 14 residues. CDR3 in DNA: TGCAGCGGGGGTATCGGACAGGGCGGACCTGAAGCTTTCTTT. It yields the protein CSGGIGQGGPEAFF.

J is TRBJ2-7 and V is TRBV5-1, with a possible D match to TRBD2 (5 bases). Germline V gene sequence: CDR1 SGHRS, CDR2 YFSETQ. CDR3 length: 13 amino acids. The V and J ends lost 0 bases and 5 bases respectively, with 9 bases between them. The CDR3 DNA reads as TGCGCCAGCAGCTTGGCCTCCGGGAACGAGCAGTACTTC. This sequence encodes CASSLASGNEQYF.

This clone came up a few times. The chain carries TRBV7-6 and TRBJ2-1; 10 bases fit TRBD2. The ends lost 5 bases at V and 6 bases at J; junction bases unmatched: 4. CDR1 SGHVS and CDR2 FNYEAQ come from the germline V gene. The CDR3 runs 14 residues. The CDR3 nucleotides are TGTGCCAGCAGCCCACGGACTAGCGGCAATGAGCAGTTCTTC. Translation gives CASSPRTSGNEQFF.

V usage is TRBV19 and J usage is TRBJ1-5, with D maybe TRBD1 (5 bases). Germline CDR1 and CDR2: LNHDA and SQIVND (reference sequence). Trimming cost V 5 bases and J 3 bases, with 17 bases left between them. The CDR3 contains 16 residues. The CDR3 loop is CASSPRTEGPNQPQHF. CDR3 in DNA: TGTGCCAGTAGTCCCCGGACGGAGGGGCCCAATCAGCCCCAGCATTTT.

The chain combines TRBV7-2 with TRBJ2-5, with a tentative D call TRBD1 (6 bases). The germline V and J ends were trimmed by 5 bases and 4 bases, with 11 bases remaining between them. The CDR3 loop spans 13 amino acids. The germline V gene encodes CDR1 SGHTA and CDR2 FQGNSA. This CDR3 is CASSGTYGETQYF. The CDR3 DNA is TGTGCCAGCAGCGGGACATACGGAGAGACCCAGTACTTC.

The chain is built from TRBV19 and TRBJ2-2, with 8 bases that match TRBD1. V lost 4 bases, J lost 7 bases, and 11 bases stayed unmatched. CDR1 is LNHDA and CDR2 is SQIVND in the germline V gene (reference sequence). This CDR3 is 16 amino acids long. The CDR3 DNA is TGTGCCAGTAGTACGCAGGGGGCGCGAAATGACGGGGAGCTGTTTTTT. Residues: CASSTQGARNDGELFF. Supplemented by reference TRBV19 and TRBJ2-2, the full variable domain reads DGGITQSPKYLFRKEGQNVTLSCEQNLNHDAMYWYRQDPGQGLRLIYYSQIVNDFQKGDIAEGYSVSREKKESFPLTVTSAQKNPTAFYLCASSTQGARNDGELFFGEGSRLTVL.

The chain employs TRBV7-8 and TRBJ1-1, with TRBD1 matching over 7 bases. With 5 bases clipped from V and 1 base from J, the junction kept 13 bases outside the gene matches. The CDR3 length is 17 residues. Per germline, CDR1 SGHVS and CDR2 FQNEAQ. The CDR3 DNA follows: TGTGCCAGCAGCCCAACAGACAGGGTGGGACGGAACACTGAAGCTTTCTTT. Its translation is CASSPTDRVGRNTEAFF.